Below are 32 T cell receptor beta chains sequenced from a single sample in a study of cytotoxic CD8 clonotypes in ibrutinib-treated CLL. Sequenced by immunoSEQ multiplex PCR; TCRdb stores in-frame clones only, minus some. Seen here are approximately 350,000 clones, roughly 71% observed once, and the top ten hold 6% to 6.5%. The sample here was PBMCs, taken after 36 months of ibrutinib treatment. Receptor source: a human donor with chronic lymphocytic leukemia.

This clone was detected only a few times. V usage is TRBV10-1 and J usage is TRBJ1-1; D call uncertain. The CDR3 loop spans 12 amino acids. V was clipped by 5 bases and J by 1 base, with 5 bases between them. Germline assignment: CDR1 WNHNN and CDR2 SYGVQD (reference sequence). CDR3 protein: CASSTENTEAFF. CDR3 DNA: TGCGCCAGCAGTACAGAGAACACTGAAGCTTTCTTT.

Regarding this clone: The same CDR3 can be traced to other DNA sequences in this sample. The J gene is TRBJ1-3, the V gene TRBV19; D is perhaps TRBD1 (5 bases). CDR3 size: 14 residues. With 3 bases removed from V and 3 bases from J, the gap between germline ends came to 9 bases. CDR1 LNHDA and CDR2 SQIVND come from the germline V gene (reference sequence). For the CDR3, the DNA is TGTGCCAGTAGTATTAGGGGATTTGGAAACACCATATATTTT. Translating gives CASSIRGFGNTIYF.

This chain uses TRBV11-3 with TRBJ2-2; unclear D gene. Per germline, CDR1 SGHNT and CDR2 YENEEA. Trimming removed 5 bases from V and 5 bases from J, with 9 bases in between. CDR3 length: 13 amino acids. The CDR3 sequence: CASSPSVTGELFF. CDR3 DNA sequence: TGTGCCAGCAGCCCCTCCGTGACCGGGGAGCTGTTTTTT. Filled out from reference TRBV11-3 and TRBJ2-2, the complete variable domain reads EAGVVQSPRYKIIEKKQPVAFWCNPISGHNTLYWYLQNLGQGPELLIRYENEEAVDDSQLPKDRFSAERLKGVDSTLKIQPAELGDSAVYLCASSPSVTGELFFGEGSRLTVL.

The chain couples TRBV28 to TRBJ1-5; TRBD1 matches at 7 bases. Per germline, CDR1 MDHEN and CDR2 SYDVKM. This CDR3 has 15 amino acids. The J segment lost 3 bases and the V segment lost 1 base, leaving 3 bases of the junction unmatched. The CDR3 sequence is CASSLYRGLNQPQHF. In nucleotides, the CDR3 is TGTGCCAGCAGTTTATACAGGGGCCTCAATCAGCCCCAGCATTTT.

The chain couples TRBV11-2 to TRBJ2-4; the match to TRBD2 covers 8 bases. Germline CDR1 and CDR2: SGHAT and FQNNGV. This CDR3 has 16 residues. The ends lost 8 bases at V and 1 base at J; junction bases unmatched: 10. CDR3 sequence (DNA): TGTGCCAGCGGCTGGCTTAGCGGGGTTGCCAAAAACATTCAGTACTTC. This encodes CASGWLSGVAKNIQYF.

There are a few counts of this clone. This CDR3 is CASSLRGIGLFF. The CDR3 bases are TGCGCCAGCAGCTTGAGAGGGATTGGGCTGTTTTTT. The chain uses TRBV5-1 and TRBJ1-4; no reliable D call. The CDR3 has 12 amino acids. With 1 base removed from V and 14 bases from J, the gap between germline ends came to 12 bases. The germline gives CDR1 SGHRS, CDR2 YFSETQ.

The J gene is TRBJ2-5, the V gene TRBV9; 7 bases match TRBD1. Trimming removed 3 bases from V and 1 base from J; junction bases left unmatched: 3. Germline-derived CDR1 and CDR2 are SGDLS and YYNGEE. This CDR3 is 14 amino acids long. This chain's CDR3 is CASSEGDSQETQYF. The CDR3 nucleotides read TGTGCCAGCAGCGAGGGGGACAGCCAAGAGACCCAGTACTTC.

The chain recombines TRBV6-1 with TRBJ1-1; D may be TRBD1 (5 bases). Germline-derived CDR1 and CDR2 are MNHNS and SASEGT. V was cut by 2 bases and J by 1 base, with 8 bases left in between. This CDR3 has 14 residues. CDR3 sequence (DNA): TGTGCCAGCAGTGAATGGGGGGGGAACACTGAAGCTTTCTTT. This translates into CASSEWGGNTEAFF.

The gene calls are TRBV6-5 and TRBJ2-7; unclear D gene. The CDR3 is 15 amino acids. Germline V lookup: CDR1 MNHEY, CDR2 SVGAGI. V lost 0 bases to trimming and J lost 7 bases, with 16 bases between them. The CDR3 region has the DNA TGTGCCAGCAGTTACTCCTCTGGCGCACCTCGGGAGCAGTACTTC. It yields the protein CASSYSSGAPREQYF.

This clone was counted between two and nine times. The chain combines TRBV9 with TRBJ2-2, with D unclear. CDR1 is SGDLS, CDR2 YYNGEE, per germline. V was pared by 4 bases and J by 8 bases, with 9 bases between. This CDR3 comprises 12 residues. The CDR3 DNA reads as TGTGCCAGCAGCCCCTCGCAGGGGGAGCTGTTTTTT. Its protein is CASSPSQGELFF.

The rearrangement uses TRBV10-3 and TRBJ2-1; D uncertain. V gave up 10 bases and J gave up 5 bases, with 12 bases separating them. This CDR3 contains 12 residues. Germline CDR1 is ENHRY and CDR2 is SYGVKD. CDR3 region: CATSQRDNEQFF. CDR3 DNA: TGTGCCACTTCCCAGCGCGACAATGAGCAGTTCTTC.

The rearrangement links TRBV5-8 to TRBJ1-6; no clear D. The CDR3 has 14 residues. The germline V and J ends were trimmed by 4 bases and 6 bases, with 11 bases remaining between them. CDR1 and CDR2 (germline): SGHTS, YDEGEE. CDR3 in DNA: TGTGCCAGCAGCGTACAGCGACCTAATTCACCCCTCCACTTT. It codes for CASSVQRPNSPLHF.

The CDR3 protein is CATSRDLRQLNTGELFF. CDR3 in DNA: TGTGCCACCAGCAGAGATTTGAGACAGCTGAACACCGGGGAGCTGTTTTTT. This chain links TRBV15 with TRBJ2-2; D perhaps matches TRBD1 (5 bases). V lost 0 bases to trimming and J lost 1 base, with 12 bases between them. The CDR3 extends over 17 amino acids. Germline V gives CDR1 LNHNV, CDR2 YYDKDF (reference sequence).

This rearrangement joins TRBV7-9 to TRBJ1-6; D is uncertain. Trimming pared 3 bases from V and 19 bases from J, leaving 19 bases between. Germline V gene lookup returns CDR1 SEHNR and CDR2 FQNEAQ (reference sequence). CDR3 length: 13 residues. In nucleotides, the CDR3 is TGTGCCAGCAGCTTGAGAGACGGGCCTCTTAGGCACTTT. Protein: CASSLRDGPLRHF.

This clone was counted only a few times. The rearrangement links TRBV9 to TRBJ2-7; TRBD2 matches at 8 bases. Trimming cost V 3 bases and J 7 bases; bases outside gene matches: 9. The germline V gene encodes CDR1 SGDLS and CDR2 YYNGEE. The CDR3 is 14 residues long. CDR3 bases: TGTGCCAGCAGCGCCTTAGCGGGAAAAAGTGAGCAGTACTTC. Translation: CASSALAGKSEQYF.

In this sample, this clone turned up a few times. The rearrangement joins TRBV28 to TRBJ1-2, with D possibly being TRBD1 (6 bases). V was trimmed by 7 bases and J by 5 bases, leaving 17 bases between them. Germline V gene data show CDR1 as MDHEN and CDR2 as SYDVKM. The CDR3 is 14 residues long. CDR3 DNA sequence: TGTGCCAGCACCTTCACAGGGAGAGGGTATGGCTACACCTTC. It yields the protein CASTFTGRGYGYTF.

This clone was found a few times. The CDR3 is CSVAAQGSLTYEQYF. CDR3 coding DNA: TGCAGCGTTGCGGCCCAGGGGTCCCTTACCTACGAGCAGTACTTC. The rearrangement links TRBV29-1 to TRBJ2-7, with D perhaps TRBD1 (6 bases). Germline V gene data show CDR1 as SQVTM and CDR2 as ANQGSEA. This CDR3 region has 15 residues. With 4 bases removed from V and 2 bases from J, the gap between germline ends came to 18 bases.

This rearrangement joins TRBV6-6 to TRBJ2-1, with 7 bases identical to TRBD2. The length of the CDR3 is 14 residues. Germline lookup yields CDR1 MNHNY and CDR2 SVGAGI (reference sequence). Germline trimming cut 11 bases from V and 8 bases from J; bases unmatched to any gene: 15. CDR3 sequence (DNA): TGTGCCTGCCAGCGGGGTGGATTTAGGGATGAGCAGTTCTTC. This sequence encodes CACQRGGFRDEQFF.

V gene TRBV19 combines with J gene TRBJ2-7; a possible D gene is TRBD2 (5 bases). There are 16 residues in the CDR3. Germline CDR1 is LNHDA and CDR2 is SQIVND (reference sequence). V was cut by 6 bases and J by 3 bases, with 21 bases left in between. DNA of the CDR3: TGTGCCAGTAGCCGGGAAACCTTTAGGCCCTACTACGAGCAGTACTTC. Translated, it gives CASSRETFRPYYEQYF.

This chain uses TRBV28 with TRBJ2-7; TRBD1 matches at 9 bases. Germline V CDR1 and CDR2: MDHEN, SYDVKM. V gave up 8 bases and J gave up 1 base; unmatched junction bases: 9. The CDR3 has 15 amino acids. The chain's CDR3 is CASLGTGTGSYEQYF. The CDR3, as DNA: TGTGCCAGCTTGGGCACCGGGACAGGGTCCTACGAGCAGTACTTC.

The chain carries TRBV11-3 and TRBJ1-2, with TRBD1 as a possible D gene (5 bases). The CDR3 sequence is 13 residues long. V lost 5 bases, J lost 8 bases, and 15 bases lay in between. Germline V lookup: CDR1 SGHNT, CDR2 YENEEA. The CDR3 coding sequence is TGTGCCAGCAGCCTTAACCAGGGCGCCGGCTACACCTTC. Translated, it gives CASSLNQGAGYTF.

CDR3 sequence reads: CASSQRSFHSSTDTQYF. The CDR3 nucleotides read TGTGCCAGCAGCCAAAGGTCGTTCCACTCTAGCACAGATACGCAGTATTTT. This chain joins TRBV14 and TRBJ2-3; D is undetermined. The V and J ends lost 2 bases and 0 bases respectively, with 15 bases between them. Per the germline V gene, CDR1 is SGHDN and CDR2 is FVKESK. The CDR3 has 17 amino acids.

This clone was seen once. This chain uses TRBV7-9 with TRBJ2-3; D is unclear. The V gene's germline CDR1 is SEHNR and CDR2 FQNEAQ (reference sequence). The CDR3 runs 13 residues. The germline V and J ends were trimmed by 1 base and 6 bases, with 8 bases remaining between them. CDR3: CASSLVPYDTQYF. As DNA, the CDR3 is TGTGCCAGCAGCTTAGTCCCGTACGATACGCAGTATTTT.

The chain has TRBV5-4 and TRBJ1-1, with D tentatively TRBD1 (5 bases). The V and J ends lost 0 bases and 8 bases respectively, with 8 bases between them. CDR3 length equals 12 residues. Germline V CDR1 and CDR2: SGHNT, YYREEE (reference sequence). The CDR3 DNA reads TGTGCCAGCAGCTTGGTGGGGCTCGAAGCTTTCTTT. Translating gives CASSLVGLEAFF.

This rearrangement joins TRBV6-1 to TRBJ1-2; TRBD1 aligns across 8 bases. The germline V gene encodes CDR1 MNHNS and CDR2 SASEGT. Losses at the gene ends were 4 bases for V and 4 bases for J; bases not matched to a gene: 8. There are 15 residues in the CDR3. The CDR3 is CASSVVQGAGYGYTF. The CDR3 DNA reads TGTGCCAGCAGTGTAGTGCAGGGGGCTGGCTATGGCTACACCTTC.

The rearrangement links TRBV29-1 to TRBJ1-1; D is possibly TRBD1 (5 bases). The germline CDR1 and CDR2 sequences are SQVTM and ANQGSEA. V was pared by 0 bases and J by 4 bases, with 24 bases between. This CDR3 has 18 residues. CDR3 amino acids: CSVEDLQGAHQTFTEAFF. In DNA, the CDR3 is TGCAGCGTTGAAGATCTTCAGGGAGCCCACCAAACTTTCACTGAAGCTTTCTTT. The full variable domain, its missing parts supplied by reference TRBV29-1 and TRBJ1-1, is SAVISQKPSRDICQRGTSLTIQCQVDSQVTMMFWYRQQPGQSLTLIATANQGSEATYESGFVIDKFPISRPNLTFSTLTVSNMSPEDSSIYLCSVEDLQGAHQTFTEAFFGQGTRLTVV.

V and J are TRBV10-3 and TRBJ2-3, with 10 positions matching TRBD2. The CDR3 has 18 amino acids. CDR1 and CDR2 from the germline V gene are ENHRY and SYGVKD. The ends lost 0 bases at V and 3 bases at J; junction bases unmatched: 9. CDR3 coding DNA: TGTGCCATCAGTGAGTCTAGGGCCAGCGGGGGGGCGACAGATACGCAGTATTTT. Translating it yields CAISESRASGGATDTQYF.

This rearrangement joins TRBV9 to TRBJ2-2; D ambiguous. There are 12 residues in the CDR3. From germline, CDR1 is SGDLS and CDR2 YYNGEE. V was trimmed by 0 bases and J by 6 bases, leaving 3 bases between them. The CDR3 reads CASSVVSGELFF. CDR3 in DNA: TGTGCCAGCAGCGTAGTATCCGGGGAGCTGTTTTTT.

This chain connects TRBV4-2 to TRBJ1-6; unclear D gene. V was clipped by 0 bases and J by 2 bases, with 14 bases between them. Germline loops: CDR1 LGHNA, CDR2 YNFKEQ. This CDR3 contains 18 residues. DNA for the CDR3: TGTGCCAGCAGCCAAGAATTCAGAACAGCTACCTATAATTCACCCCTCCACTTT. Its protein product is CASSQEFRTATYNSPLHF.

The chain links TRBV18 to TRBJ1-2; 7 bases agree with TRBD1. This CDR3 has 17 amino acids. CDR1 KGHSH and CDR2 LQKENI come from the germline V gene. Trimming removed 3 bases from V and 8 bases from J; junction bases left unmatched: 18. The CDR3 loop is CASSPAPLHRQGRGYTF. The CDR3 DNA reads as TGTGCCAGCTCACCCGCCCCACTTCACCGACAGGGTAGGGGCTACACCTTC.

The chain couples TRBV7-3 to TRBJ1-1; a weak D match, TRBD1 (6 bases). The germline V and J ends were trimmed by 5 bases and 1 base, with 11 bases remaining between them. The germline V gene has CDR1 SGHTA and CDR2 FQGTGA. The CDR3 is made up of 14 amino acids. The CDR3 region is CASSAGQQNTEAFF. DNA of the CDR3: TGTGCCAGCAGCGCAGGACAGCAGAACACTGAAGCTTTCTTT.

This chain uses TRBV6-6 with TRBJ1-2; maybe TRBD1 (6 bases). The CDR3 loop spans 15 amino acids. The V end lost 6 bases, the J end lost 3 bases, and 17 bases lay between the germline ends. CDR1 and CDR2 from the germline V gene are MNHNY and SVGAGI (reference sequence). The CDR3 sequence: CASSLGQHRDYGYTF. CDR3 bases: TGTGCCAGCAGCCTCGGACAGCACCGAGACTATGGCTACACCTTC.